These 8 T cell receptor beta chains were sequenced from one sample in a study of cytotoxic CD8 clonotypes in ibrutinib-treated CLL. Clones were read by immunoSEQ multiplex PCR, and TCRdb kept only the in-frame ones, dropping some. The sample shows about 200,000 clones, 79% of them seen only once. Sample: PBMCs, taken after 12 months of ibrutinib treatment. The receptors shown here come from a human donor with chronic lymphocytic leukemia.

The chain joins TRBV7-8 to TRBJ2-1; unclear D gene. Germline lookup yields CDR1 SGHVS and CDR2 FQNEAQ. This CDR3 has 14 residues. V was pared by 5 bases and J by 7 bases, with 15 bases between. The CDR3 DNA follows: TGTGCCAGCAGCCCCCACCGTGTACTGAATGAGCAGTTCTTC. The encoded protein is CASSPHRVLNEQFF. Filled out from reference TRBV7-8 and TRBJ2-1, the complete variable domain reads GAGVSQSPRYKVAKRGQDVALRCDPISGHVSLFWYQQALGQGPEFLTYFQNEAQLDKSGLPSDRFFAERPEGSVSTLKIQRTQQEDSAVYLCASSPHRVLNEQFFGPGTRLTVL.

This chain joins TRBV27 and TRBJ2-1, with 8 positions matching TRBD1. The CDR3 has 14 amino acids. J was trimmed by 8 bases and V by 6 bases; bases with no gene match: 9. The germline V gene has CDR1 MNHEY and CDR2 SMNVEV (reference sequence). The CDR3 DNA is TGTGCCAGCAGCAGGACAGGGTTCGATTATGAGCAGTTCTTC. It specifies CASSRTGFDYEQFF.

The V call is TRBV4-2, the J call TRBJ1-1; 9 nucleotides match TRBD1. This CDR3 is 15 amino acids long. V lost 4 bases to trimming and J lost 4 bases; unmatched junction nucleotides: 7. The germline V gene has CDR1 LGHNA and CDR2 YNFKEQ. In DNA, the CDR3 is TGTGCCAGCAGCCGACAGGGGGAGGAGAGCACTGAAGCTTTCTTT. Encoded protein: CASSRQGEESTEAFF.

This chain connects TRBV5-1 to TRBJ2-5; 9 positions agree with TRBD1. Germline V gives CDR1 SGHRS, CDR2 YFSETQ. The V gene end was trimmed by 3 bases and the J gene end by 5 bases; junction bases not matched to a gene: 11. CDR3 length: 16 amino acids. The DNA for the CDR3 is TGCGCCAGCAGCTACTCCGGGACAGGGCCGGGGGAGACCCAGTACTTC. Translation gives CASSYSGTGPGETQYF.

The chain employs TRBV21-1 and TRBJ1-6. TRBV21-1 is tagged as a pseudogene. This CDR3 is built from 19 residues. DNA for the CDR3: TGTGCCAGCAGCAGCGCCCGGACCGGGGGAGTCTCCTATAATTCACCCCTCCACTTT. It specifies CASSSARTGGVSYNSPLHF.

This clone was seen a single time. The identical CDR3 is also encoded by other nucleotide sequences in the sample. The chain joins TRBV5-1 to TRBJ2-3; 7 bases fit TRBD2. Per germline, CDR1 SGHRS and CDR2 YFSETQ. The V segment lost 0 bases and the J segment 1 base; nucleotides outside the gene matches: 2. The CDR3 is 15 amino acids. Written as DNA, the CDR3 is TGCGCCAGCAGCTTGGGTACTAGCGGCACAGATACGCAGTATTTT. It is translated as CASSLGTSGTDTQYF. The full variable domain, rest sourced from reference TRBV5-1 and TRBJ2-3, is KAGVTQTPRYLIKTRGQQVTLSCSPISGHRSVSWYQQTPGQGLQFLFEYFSETQRNKGNFPGRFSGRQFSNSRSEMNVSTLELGDSALYLCASSLGTSGTDTQYFGPGTRLTVL.

The rearrangement links TRBV19 to TRBJ1-1, with D unclear. There are 12 residues in the CDR3. With 1 base removed from V and 5 bases from J, the gap between germline ends came to 5 bases. Germline values: CDR1 LNHDA, CDR2 SQIVND (reference sequence). CDR3 in amino acids: CASSIGTTEAFF. The CDR3 DNA is TGTGCCAGTAGTATAGGGACGACTGAAGCTTTCTTT.

This sequence joins TRBV6-5 and TRBJ1-4; 7 bases line up with TRBD1. CDR1 MNHEY and CDR2 SVGAGI come from the germline V gene. The V and J ends lost 6 bases and 4 bases, in that order; junction bases with no gene match: 5. CDR3 length equals 14 residues. CDR3 bases: TGTGCCAGCAGCCTACAGGGGTTTAATGAAAAACTGTTTTTT. Its translation is CASSLQGFNEKLFF.